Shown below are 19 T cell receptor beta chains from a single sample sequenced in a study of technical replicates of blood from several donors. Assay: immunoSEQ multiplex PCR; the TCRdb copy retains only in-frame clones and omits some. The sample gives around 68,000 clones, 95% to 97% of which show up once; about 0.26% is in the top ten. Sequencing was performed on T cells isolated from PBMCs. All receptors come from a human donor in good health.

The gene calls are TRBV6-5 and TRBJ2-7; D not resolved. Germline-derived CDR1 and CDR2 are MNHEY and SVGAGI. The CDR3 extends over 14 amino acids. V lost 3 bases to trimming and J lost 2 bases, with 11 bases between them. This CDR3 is CASSYDGLTYEQYF. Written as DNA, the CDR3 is TGTGCCAGCAGTTATGACGGGTTAACCTACGAGCAGTACTTC.

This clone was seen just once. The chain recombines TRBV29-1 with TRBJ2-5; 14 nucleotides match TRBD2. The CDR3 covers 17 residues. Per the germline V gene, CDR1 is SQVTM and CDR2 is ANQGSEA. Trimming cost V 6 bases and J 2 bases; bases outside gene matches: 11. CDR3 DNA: TGCAGCGTGTCCGGGACTAGCGGGAGATACCATCAAGAGACCCAGTACTTC. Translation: CSVSGTSGRYHQETQYF.

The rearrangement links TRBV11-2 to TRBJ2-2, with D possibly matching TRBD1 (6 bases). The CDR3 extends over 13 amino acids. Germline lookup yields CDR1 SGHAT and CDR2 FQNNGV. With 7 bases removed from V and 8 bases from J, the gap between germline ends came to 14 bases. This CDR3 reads CASIISGVGELFF. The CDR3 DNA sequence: TGTGCCAGCATCATCTCAGGGGTTGGGGAGCTGTTTTTT.

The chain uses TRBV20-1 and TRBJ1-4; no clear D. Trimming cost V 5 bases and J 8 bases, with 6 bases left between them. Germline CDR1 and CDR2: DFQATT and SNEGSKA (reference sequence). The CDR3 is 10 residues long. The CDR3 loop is CSAGREKLFF. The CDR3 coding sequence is TGCAGTGCTGGGAGGGAAAAACTGTTTTTT.

The CDR3 nucleotides read TGTGCCAGCAGCACCCACTCCGGGACAGGGGGAGAGACCCAGTACTTC. As protein: CASSTHSGTGGETQYF. The chain employs TRBV7-2 and TRBJ2-5; 11 nucleotides match TRBD1. V dropped 5 bases and J dropped 4; count of bases not matched to a gene: 9. The CDR3 covers 16 residues. Germline V gene data show CDR1 as SGHTA and CDR2 as FQGNSA.

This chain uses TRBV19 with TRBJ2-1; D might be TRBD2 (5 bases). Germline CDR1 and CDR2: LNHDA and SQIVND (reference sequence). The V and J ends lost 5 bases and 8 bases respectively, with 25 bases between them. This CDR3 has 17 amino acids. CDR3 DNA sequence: TGTGCCAGTAGTCCCCGTTTGGTAGCGTTTAGTAGGGATGAGCAGTTCTTC. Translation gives CASSPRLVAFSRDEQFF.

The CDR3, as DNA: TGTGCCAGCAGAGCCAGGGGGTCAGATGAAAAACTGTTTTTT. Translation gives CASRARGSDEKLFF. The chain has TRBV2 and TRBJ1-4; 7 nucleotides line up with TRBD1. The germline gives CDR1 SNHLY, CDR2 FYNNEI. Trimming removed 6 bases from V and 6 bases from J; junction bases left unmatched: 7. The CDR3 has 14 residues.

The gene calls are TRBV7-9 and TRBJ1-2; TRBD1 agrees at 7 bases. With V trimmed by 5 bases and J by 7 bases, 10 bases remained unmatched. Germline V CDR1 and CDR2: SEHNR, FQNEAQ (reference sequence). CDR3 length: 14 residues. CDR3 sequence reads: CASSREQGISGYTF. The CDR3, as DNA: TGTGCCAGCAGCCGCGAACAGGGGATCAGTGGCTACACCTTC.

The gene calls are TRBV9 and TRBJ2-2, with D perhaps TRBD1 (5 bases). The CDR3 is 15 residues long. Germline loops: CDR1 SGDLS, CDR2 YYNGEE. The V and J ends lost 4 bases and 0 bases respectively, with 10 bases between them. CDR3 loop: CASSLRTPNTGELFF. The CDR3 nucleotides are TGTGCCAGCAGCCTCCGGACACCGAACACCGGGGAGCTGTTTTTT. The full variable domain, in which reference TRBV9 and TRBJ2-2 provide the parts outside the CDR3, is DSGVTQTPKHLITATGQRVTLRCSPRSGDLSVYWYQQSLDQGLQFLIQYYNGEERAKGNILERFSAQQFPDLHSELNLSSLELGDSALYFCASSLRTPNTGELFFGEGSRLTVL.

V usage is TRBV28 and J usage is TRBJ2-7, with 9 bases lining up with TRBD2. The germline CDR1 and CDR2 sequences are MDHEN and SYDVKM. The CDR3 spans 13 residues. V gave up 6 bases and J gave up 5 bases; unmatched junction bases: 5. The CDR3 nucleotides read TGTGCCAGCAGCCTTAGCGGGAGCCACGAGCAGTACTTC. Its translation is CASSLSGSHEQYF.

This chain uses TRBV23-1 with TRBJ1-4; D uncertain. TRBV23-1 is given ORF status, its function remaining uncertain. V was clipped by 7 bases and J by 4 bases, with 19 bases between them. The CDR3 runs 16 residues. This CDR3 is CASKIFPGSVNEKLFF. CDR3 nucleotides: TGCGCCAGCAAGATTTTCCCCGGGTCGGTTAATGAAAAACTGTTTTTT.

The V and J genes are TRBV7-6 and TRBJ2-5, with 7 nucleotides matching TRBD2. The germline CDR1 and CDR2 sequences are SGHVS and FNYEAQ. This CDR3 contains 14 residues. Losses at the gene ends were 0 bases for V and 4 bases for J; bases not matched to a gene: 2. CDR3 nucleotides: TGTGCCAGCAGCTTAGCGGGAGGGAGAGAGACCCAGTACTTC. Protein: CASSLAGGRETQYF. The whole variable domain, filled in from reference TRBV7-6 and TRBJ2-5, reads GAGVSQSPRYKVTKRGQDVALRCDPISGHVSLYWYRQALGQGPEFLTYFNYEAQQDKSGLPNDRFSAERPEGSISTLTIQRTEQRDSAMYRCASSLAGGRETQYFGPGTRLLVL.

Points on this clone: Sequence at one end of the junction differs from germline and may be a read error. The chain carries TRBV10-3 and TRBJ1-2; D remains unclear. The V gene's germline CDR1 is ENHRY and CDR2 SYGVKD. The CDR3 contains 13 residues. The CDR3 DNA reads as TGTGCCATCAGTGAGCTCGAGGGTGTGCCAGGATGGTTC. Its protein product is CAISELEGVPGWF.

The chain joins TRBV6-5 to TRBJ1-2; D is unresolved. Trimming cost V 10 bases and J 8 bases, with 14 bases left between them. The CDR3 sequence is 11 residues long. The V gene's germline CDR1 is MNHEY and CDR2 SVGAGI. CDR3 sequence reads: CATQVGSGYTF. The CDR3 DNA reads TGTGCCACCCAGGTGGGGAGCGGCTACACCTTC.

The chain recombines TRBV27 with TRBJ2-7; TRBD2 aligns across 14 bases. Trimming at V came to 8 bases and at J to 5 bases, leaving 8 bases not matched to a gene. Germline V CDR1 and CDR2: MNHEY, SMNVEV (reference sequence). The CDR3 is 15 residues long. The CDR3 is CASRGLAGGDNEQYF. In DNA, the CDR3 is TGTGCCAGCCGAGGACTAGCGGGAGGAGATAACGAGCAGTACTTC.

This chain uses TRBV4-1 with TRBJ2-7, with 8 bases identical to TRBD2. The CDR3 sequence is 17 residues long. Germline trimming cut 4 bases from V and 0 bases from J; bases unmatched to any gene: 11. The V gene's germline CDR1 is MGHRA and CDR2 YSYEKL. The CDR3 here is CASSRTTGTRSSYEQYF. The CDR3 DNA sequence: TGCGCCAGCAGCCGGACGACCGGGACTAGAAGCTCCTACGAGCAGTACTTC.

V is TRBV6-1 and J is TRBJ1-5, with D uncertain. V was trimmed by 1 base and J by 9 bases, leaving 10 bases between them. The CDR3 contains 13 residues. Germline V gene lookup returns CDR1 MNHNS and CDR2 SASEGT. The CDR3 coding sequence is TGTGCCAGCAGTGAAGGAGAACTTAGGCCCCAGCATTTT. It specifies CASSEGELRPQHF.

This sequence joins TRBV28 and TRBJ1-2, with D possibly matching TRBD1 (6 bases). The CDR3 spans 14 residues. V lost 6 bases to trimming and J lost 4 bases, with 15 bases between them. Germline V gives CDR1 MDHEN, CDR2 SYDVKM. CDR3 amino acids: CASSRNREGYGYTF. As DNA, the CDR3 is TGTGCCAGCAGCCGGAACAGGGAAGGCTATGGCTACACCTTC.

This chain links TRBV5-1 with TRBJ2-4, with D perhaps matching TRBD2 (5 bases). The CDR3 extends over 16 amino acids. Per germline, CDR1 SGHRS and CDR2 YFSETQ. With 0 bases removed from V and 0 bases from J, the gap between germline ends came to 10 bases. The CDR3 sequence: CASSLEGVLAKNIQYF. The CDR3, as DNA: TGCGCCAGCAGCTTGGAGGGAGTACTAGCCAAAAACATTCAGTACTTC.